This T cell receptor (beta chain) originates from a study of T cell responses to AZD1222 COVID-19 vaccine (dated by TCRdb to the early 2020s). Background on the whole study: TCR sequencing covered approximately 230 trial participants: roughly 200 given two doses of AZD1222 and about 26 given two doses of MenACWY control vaccine. Enrollment into the trials was organized by age into subgroups of 18-55, 56-69 and 70-plus years, and those subgroups contained approximately 150, 30 and 60 TCR-sequenced participants, respectively. The full study reports these points: Participants were mostly white British and included more females than males, and it was suggested by the authors that clonal diversity may have been underestimated. Conclusions about previously exposed vaccinees are limited, since just 6 or 7 AZD1222 recipients were seropositive for SARS-CoV-2 at baseline. Reportedly, close to half of the unique spike-specific TCRs recognized epitopes lying outside the regions that are mutated in the B.1.351 and B.1.1.7 variants. The 56-69-year group was small, and its depth increase did not reach significance, likely because of low power. The vaccine-associated CD4 TCRs covered the entire spike protein, and the dominant responses fell in regions 160-218 and 743-854. A significant rise in spike-specific TCR breadth and depth was observed after two AZD1222 doses relative to day 0 and relative to MenACWY recipients. Because no day 14 peak-response samples were available, repertoires were characterized only after the peak T cell response.

For this clone: Its target antigen remains unknown. No much larger clone is present one base from it, and per-base qualities are unavailable.

V is shortened by 3 bases, J by 4 bases, and the region joining them spans 9 bases. The CDR3 covers 13 residues, taking in both the cysteine and the phenylalanine. The retained sequence is limited to the CDR3, 39 bases, with the frame set at the first base. The time point label, as the study defines it: about 28 days (+/-7) after the second vaccine dose. The sample's treatment or condition, from its label and the paper: meningococcal conjugate vaccine given as trial control. Vaccinee samples came from UK trials COV001 and COV002, including a single-blind randomized controlled phase 2/3 trial of AZD1222 (ChAdOx1 nCoV-19) in healthy adults. For TCRbeta chain sequencing, PBMC samples from trial participants were taken at day 0 and at day 28 after the second dose. The CDR3 regions of human TCRbeta chains were analyzed by immunosequencing. In the source study's methods: TCRs in the repertoires were compared against a reference library of SARS-CoV-2-specific TCRs that had been generated with the MIRA antigen-specificity platform. Breadth meant the fraction of unique TCRs that were SARS-CoV-2-associated, whereas depth meant the fraction of total T cells that were SARS-CoV-2-associated. Using the MIRA data, every spike-specific TCR was mapped to the spike region that the TCR reacted to and assigned to either a CD4 or a CD8 class. Log10-transformed breadth and depth values were compared by one-way ANOVA with Sidak's multiple comparisons tests. The source is immuneACCESS, and TCRdb retained only in-frame sequences with V and J called. Part of the clones is not carried over; for the studies checked, unresolved V genes explain less than half of this, and the remainder is unexplained. The DNA was the basis for D and trimming; V, J and clone size are from that table. The table for this sample lists around 130,000 clones; more than 80% of them were counted only once. Roughly 4.2% of the sample comes from the top ten.

The starting material was peripheral blood, obtained 28 days after the second dose of the MenACWY control vaccine. The V and J segments used are TRBV12-3 or TRBV12-4 and TRBJ1-2; the D gene cannot be named for sure. The source is an adult who received the MenACWY meningococcal vaccine as a control. The nucleotide sequence reads TGTGCCAGCAGTTTTCGGGTTGGCTATGGCTACACCTTC. Translated, it reads CASSFRVGYGYTF.